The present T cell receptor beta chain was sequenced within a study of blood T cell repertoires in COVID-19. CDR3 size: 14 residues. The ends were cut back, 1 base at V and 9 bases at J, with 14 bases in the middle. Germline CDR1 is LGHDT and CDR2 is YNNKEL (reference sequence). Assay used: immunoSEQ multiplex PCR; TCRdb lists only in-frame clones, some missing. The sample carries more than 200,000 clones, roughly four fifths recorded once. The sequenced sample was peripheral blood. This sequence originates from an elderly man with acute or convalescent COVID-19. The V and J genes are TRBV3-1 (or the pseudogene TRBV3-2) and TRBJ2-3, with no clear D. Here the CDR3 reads CASSQVTPGGTQYF. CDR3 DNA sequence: TGTGCCAGCAGCCAAGTAACGCCAGGTGGGACGCAGTATTTT.